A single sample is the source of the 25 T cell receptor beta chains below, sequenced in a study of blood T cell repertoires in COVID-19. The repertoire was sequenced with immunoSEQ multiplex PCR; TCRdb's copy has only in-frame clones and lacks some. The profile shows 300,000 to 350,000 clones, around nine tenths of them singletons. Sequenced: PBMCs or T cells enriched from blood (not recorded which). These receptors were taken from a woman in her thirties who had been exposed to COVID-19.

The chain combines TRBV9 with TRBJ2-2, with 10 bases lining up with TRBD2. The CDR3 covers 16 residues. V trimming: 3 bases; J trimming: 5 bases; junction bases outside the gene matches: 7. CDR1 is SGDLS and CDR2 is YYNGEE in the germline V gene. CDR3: CASSGVAGGGTGELFF. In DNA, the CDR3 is TGTGCCAGCAGCGGAGTAGCGGGAGGTGGGACCGGGGAGCTGTTTTTT.

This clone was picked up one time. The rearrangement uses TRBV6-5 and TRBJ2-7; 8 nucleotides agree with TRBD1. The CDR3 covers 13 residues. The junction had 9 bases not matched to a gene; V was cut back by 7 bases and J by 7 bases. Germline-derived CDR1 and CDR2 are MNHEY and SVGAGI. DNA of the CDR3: TGTGCCAGCAAGGGCAGGGGGCTATTGGAGCAGTACTTC. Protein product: CASKGRGLLEQYF.

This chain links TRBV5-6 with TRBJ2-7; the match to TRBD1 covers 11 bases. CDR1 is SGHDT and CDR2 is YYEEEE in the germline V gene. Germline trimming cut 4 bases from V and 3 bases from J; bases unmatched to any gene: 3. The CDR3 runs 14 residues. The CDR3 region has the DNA TGTGCCAGCAGCCGGACAGGGGGCGGCTACGAGCAGTACTTC. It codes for CASSRTGGGYEQYF.

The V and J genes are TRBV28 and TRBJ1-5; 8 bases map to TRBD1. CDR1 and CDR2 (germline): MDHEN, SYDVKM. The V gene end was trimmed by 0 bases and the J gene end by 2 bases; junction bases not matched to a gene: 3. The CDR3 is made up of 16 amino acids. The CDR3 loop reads CASSLWQGAGNQPQHF. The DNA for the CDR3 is TGTGCCAGCAGTTTATGGCAGGGGGCTGGCAATCAGCCCCAGCATTTT.

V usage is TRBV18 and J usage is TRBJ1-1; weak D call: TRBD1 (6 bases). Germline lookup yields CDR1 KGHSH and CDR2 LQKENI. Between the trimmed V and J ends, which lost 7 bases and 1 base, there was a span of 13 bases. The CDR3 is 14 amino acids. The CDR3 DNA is TGTGCCAGCTTAAATCAACAGGGGAACACTGAAGCTTTCTTT. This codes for CASLNQQGNTEAFF.

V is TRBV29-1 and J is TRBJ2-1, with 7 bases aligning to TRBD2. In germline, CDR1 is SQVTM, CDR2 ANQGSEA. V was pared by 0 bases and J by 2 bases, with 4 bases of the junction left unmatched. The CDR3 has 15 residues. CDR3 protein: CSVEDGAGAYNEQFF. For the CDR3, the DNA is TGCAGCGTTGAAGATGGGGCGGGGGCCTACAATGAGCAGTTCTTC.

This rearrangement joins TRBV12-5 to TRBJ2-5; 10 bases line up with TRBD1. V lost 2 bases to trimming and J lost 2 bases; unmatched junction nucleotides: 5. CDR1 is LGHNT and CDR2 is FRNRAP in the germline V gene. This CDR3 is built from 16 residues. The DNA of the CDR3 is TGTGCTAGTGGTTTGACCCCGGGACAGGGGCAAGAGACCCAGTACTTC. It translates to CASGLTPGQGQETQYF.

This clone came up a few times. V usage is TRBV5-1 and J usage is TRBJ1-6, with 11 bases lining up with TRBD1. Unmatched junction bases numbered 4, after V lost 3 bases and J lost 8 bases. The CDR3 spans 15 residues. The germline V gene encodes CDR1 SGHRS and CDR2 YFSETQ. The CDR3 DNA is TGCGCCAGCAGCTGGCGGGACAGGGGGGATTCACCCCTCCACTTT. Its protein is CASSWRDRGDSPLHF.

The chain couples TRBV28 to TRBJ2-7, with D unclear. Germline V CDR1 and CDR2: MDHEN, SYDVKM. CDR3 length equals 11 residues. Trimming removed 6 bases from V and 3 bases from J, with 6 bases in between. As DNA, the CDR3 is TGTGCCAGCAGGGCCCTCTACGAGCAGTACTTC. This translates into CASRALYEQYF.

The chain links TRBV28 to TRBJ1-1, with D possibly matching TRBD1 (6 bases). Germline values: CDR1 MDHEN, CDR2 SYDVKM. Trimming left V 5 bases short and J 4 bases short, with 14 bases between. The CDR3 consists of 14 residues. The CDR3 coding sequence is TGTGCCAGCAGTCTCGACAGGCGCCGCACTGAAGCTTTCTTT. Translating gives CASSLDRRRTEAFF.

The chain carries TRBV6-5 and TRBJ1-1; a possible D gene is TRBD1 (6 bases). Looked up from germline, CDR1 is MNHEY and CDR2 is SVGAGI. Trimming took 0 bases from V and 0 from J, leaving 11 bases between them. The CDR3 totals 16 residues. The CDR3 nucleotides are TGTGCCAGCAGTTACTCGGGGGGGCCTCTGAACACTGAAGCTTTCTTT. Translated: CASSYSGGPLNTEAFF.

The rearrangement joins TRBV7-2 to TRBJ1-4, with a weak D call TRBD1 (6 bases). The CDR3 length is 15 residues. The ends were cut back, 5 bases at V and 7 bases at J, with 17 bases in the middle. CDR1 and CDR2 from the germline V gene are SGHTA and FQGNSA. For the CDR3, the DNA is TGTGCCAGCAGCCGTATATTGGGGGCGAGTGAAAAACTGTTTTTT. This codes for CASSRILGASEKLFF.

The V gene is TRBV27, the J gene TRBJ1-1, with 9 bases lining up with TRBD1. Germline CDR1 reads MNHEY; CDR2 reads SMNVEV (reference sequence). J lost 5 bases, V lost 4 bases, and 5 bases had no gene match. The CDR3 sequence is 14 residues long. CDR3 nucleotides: TGTGCCAGCAGTTGGGGACAGGGTTGGACTGAAGCTTTCTTT. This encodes CASSWGQGWTEAFF.

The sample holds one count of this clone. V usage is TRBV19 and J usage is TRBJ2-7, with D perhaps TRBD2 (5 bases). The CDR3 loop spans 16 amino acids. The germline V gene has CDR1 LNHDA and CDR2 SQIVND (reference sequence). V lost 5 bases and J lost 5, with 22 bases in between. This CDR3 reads CASSDSSSRFAHEQYF. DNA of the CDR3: TGTGCCAGTAGTGATTCCTCTAGCAGATTCGCCCACGAGCAGTACTTC. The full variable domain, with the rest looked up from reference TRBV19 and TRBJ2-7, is DGGITQSPKYLFRKEGQNVTLSCEQNLNHDAMYWYRQDPGQGLRLIYYSQIVNDFQKGDIAEGYSVSREKKESFPLTVTSAQKNPTAFYLCASSDSSSRFAHEQYFGPGTRLTVT.

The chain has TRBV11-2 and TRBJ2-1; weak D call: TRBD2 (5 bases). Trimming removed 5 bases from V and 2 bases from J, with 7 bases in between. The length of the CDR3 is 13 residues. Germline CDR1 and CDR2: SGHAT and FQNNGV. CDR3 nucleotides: TGTGCCAGCAGCCCGGGGACCTACAATGAGCAGTTCTTC. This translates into CASSPGTYNEQFF.

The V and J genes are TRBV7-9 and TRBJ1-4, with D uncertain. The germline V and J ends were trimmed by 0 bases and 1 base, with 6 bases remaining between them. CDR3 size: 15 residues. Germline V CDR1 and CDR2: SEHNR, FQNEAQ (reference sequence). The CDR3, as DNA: TGTGCCAGCAGCTTAGCGGCCGAAACTAATGAAAAACTGTTTTTT. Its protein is CASSLAAETNEKLFF.

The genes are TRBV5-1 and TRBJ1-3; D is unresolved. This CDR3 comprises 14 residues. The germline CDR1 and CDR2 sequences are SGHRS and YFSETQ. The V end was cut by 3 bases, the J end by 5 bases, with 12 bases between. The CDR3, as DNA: TGCGCCAGCAGCTATGACACTCCTCGAAACACCATATATTTT. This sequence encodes CASSYDTPRNTIYF.

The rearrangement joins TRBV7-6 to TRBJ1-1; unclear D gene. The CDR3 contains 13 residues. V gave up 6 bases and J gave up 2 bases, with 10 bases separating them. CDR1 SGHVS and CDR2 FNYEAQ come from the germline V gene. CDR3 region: CASRRAPNTEAFF. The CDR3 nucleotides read TGTGCCAGCAGGCGGGCCCCAAACACTGAAGCTTTCTTT. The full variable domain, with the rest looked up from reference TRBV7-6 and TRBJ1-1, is GAGVSQSPRYKVTKRGQDVALRCDPISGHVSLYWYRQALGQGPEFLTYFNYEAQQDKSGLPNDRFSAERPEGSISTLTIQRTEQRDSAMYRCASRRAPNTEAFFGQGTRLTVV.

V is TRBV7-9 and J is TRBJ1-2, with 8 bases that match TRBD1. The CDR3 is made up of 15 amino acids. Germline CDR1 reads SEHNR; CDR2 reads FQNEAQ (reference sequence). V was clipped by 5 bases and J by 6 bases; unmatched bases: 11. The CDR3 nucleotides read TGTGCCAGCAGCCCCAAGGACAGGGCCGTCGATGGCTACACCTTC. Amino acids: CASSPKDRAVDGYTF.

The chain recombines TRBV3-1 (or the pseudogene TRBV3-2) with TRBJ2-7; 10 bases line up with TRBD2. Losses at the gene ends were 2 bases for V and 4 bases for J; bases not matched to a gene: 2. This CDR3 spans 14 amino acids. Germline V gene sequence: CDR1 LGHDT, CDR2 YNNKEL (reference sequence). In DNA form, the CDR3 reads TGTGCCAGCAGCCAAACGACTAGCGGGTACGAGCAGTACTTC. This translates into CASSQTTSGYEQYF.

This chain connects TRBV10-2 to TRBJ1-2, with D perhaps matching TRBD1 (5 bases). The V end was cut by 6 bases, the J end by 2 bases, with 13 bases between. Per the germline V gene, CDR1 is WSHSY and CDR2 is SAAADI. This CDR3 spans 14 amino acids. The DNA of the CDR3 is TGCGCCAGCAGAGGGGCACCCCAAAACTATGGCTACACCTTC. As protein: CASRGAPQNYGYTF.

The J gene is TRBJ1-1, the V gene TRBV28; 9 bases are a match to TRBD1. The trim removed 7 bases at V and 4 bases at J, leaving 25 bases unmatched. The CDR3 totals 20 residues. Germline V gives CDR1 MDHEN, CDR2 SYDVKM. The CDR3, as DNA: TGTGCCAGCAAGTCCCCGTCCCCCCTTGGAACAGGGGGCGCCGGCACTGAAGCTTTCTTT. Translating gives CASKSPSPLGTGGAGTEAFF.

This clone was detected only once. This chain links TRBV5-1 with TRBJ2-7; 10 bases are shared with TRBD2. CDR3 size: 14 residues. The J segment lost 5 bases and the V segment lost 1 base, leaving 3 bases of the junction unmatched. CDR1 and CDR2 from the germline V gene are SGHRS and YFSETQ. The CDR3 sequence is CASSLLAGVNEQYF. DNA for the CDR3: TGCGCCAGCAGCTTGCTAGCGGGAGTAAACGAGCAGTACTTC.

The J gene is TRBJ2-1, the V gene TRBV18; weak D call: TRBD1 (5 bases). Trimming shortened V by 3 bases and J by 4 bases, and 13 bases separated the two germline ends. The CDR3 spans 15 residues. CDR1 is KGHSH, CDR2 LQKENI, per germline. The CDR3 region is CASSPGQGPYNEQFF. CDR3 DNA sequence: TGTGCCAGCTCACCGGGTCAGGGCCCTTACAATGAGCAGTTCTTC.

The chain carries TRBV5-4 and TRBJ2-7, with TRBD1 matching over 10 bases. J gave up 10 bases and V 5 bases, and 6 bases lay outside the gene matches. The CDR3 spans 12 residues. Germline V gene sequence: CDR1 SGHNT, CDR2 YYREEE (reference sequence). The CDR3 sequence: CASRLDRGPQYF. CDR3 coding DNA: TGTGCCAGCAGGCTAGACAGGGGGCCTCAGTACTTC.